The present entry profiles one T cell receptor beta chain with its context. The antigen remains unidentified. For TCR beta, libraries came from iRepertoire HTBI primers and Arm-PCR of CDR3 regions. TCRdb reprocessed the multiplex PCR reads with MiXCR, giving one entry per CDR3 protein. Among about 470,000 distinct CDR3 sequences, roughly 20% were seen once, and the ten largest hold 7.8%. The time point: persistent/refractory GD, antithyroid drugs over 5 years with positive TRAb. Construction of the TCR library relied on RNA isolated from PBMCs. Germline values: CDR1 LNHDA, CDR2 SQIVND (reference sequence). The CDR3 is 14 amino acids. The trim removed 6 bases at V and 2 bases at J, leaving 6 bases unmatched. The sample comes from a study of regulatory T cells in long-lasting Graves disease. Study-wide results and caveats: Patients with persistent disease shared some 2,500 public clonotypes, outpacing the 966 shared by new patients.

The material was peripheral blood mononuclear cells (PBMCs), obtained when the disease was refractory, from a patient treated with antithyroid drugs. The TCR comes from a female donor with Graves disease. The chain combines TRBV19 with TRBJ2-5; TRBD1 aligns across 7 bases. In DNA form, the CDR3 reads TGTGCCAGTAGAAACGGACAGGCACAAGAGACCCAGTACTTC. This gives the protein CASRNGQAQETQYF. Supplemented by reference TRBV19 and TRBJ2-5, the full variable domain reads DGGITQSPKYLFRKEGQNVTLSCEQNLNHDAMYWYRQDPGQGLRLIYYSQIVNDFQKGDIAEGYSVSREKKESFPLTVTSAQKNPTAFYLCASRNGQAQETQYFGPGTRLLVL.